This entry describes one TCR beta chain. The antigen is unknown. The sample originates from a study of tissue T cells after allogeneic stem cell transplantation. Study-level information: Several lines of graft-versus-host disease therapy were given to all patients, all with gastrointestinal involvement.

The germline gives CDR1 KGHSH, CDR2 LQKENI. V was clipped by 3 bases and J by 5 bases, with 10 bases between them. This CDR3 is built from 13 residues. Study findings and constraints: Limitations included a small, clinically heterogeneous cohort and limited sampling depth.

The protocol was immunoSEQ multiplex PCR, while the TCRdb copy is restricted to in-frame clones and leaves out a portion. The table shows tens of thousands of clones, with 80% to 95% occurring only once. The starting material was blood, obtained before transplantation. The receptor was derived from a woman aged 35 to 69 who later had graft-versus-host disease after an allogeneic stem cell transplant. V is TRBV18 and J is TRBJ1-2, with D perhaps TRBD1 (6 bases). The CDR3 DNA follows: TGTGCCAGCTCACCCCTGGACAGATATGGCTACACCTTC. It yields the protein CASSPLDRYGYTF. The full variable domain, in which reference TRBV18 and TRBJ1-2 provide the parts outside the CDR3, is NAGVMQNPRHLVRRRGQEARLRCSPMKGHSHVYWYRQLPEEGLKFMVYLQKENIIDESGMPKERFSAEFPKEGPSILRIQQVVRGDSAAYFCASSPLDRYGYTFGSGTRLTVV.